This entry is about one T cell receptor (beta chain). The specificity of this receptor is unknown. No much larger clonotype is one base removed from it; base qualities were not supplied. The source of the sample is a study of a mutant IDH1 vaccine in newly diagnosed glioma (dated by TCRdb to about 2021). In terms of the full investigation: Patients were given eight vaccinations, in weeks 1, 3, 5, 7, 11, 15, 19 and 23, which matched visits V03 through V10. Vaccination was initiated 4-6 weeks after radiotherapy alone, or concurrently with temozolomide cycles in the chemotherapy-containing groups. Peripheral blood was collected at six visits: V03 (baseline), V05, V07, V10, V12 and V13. Prior to enrollment, standard therapy consisting of radiotherapy alone, temozolomide alone, or radiochemotherapy with temozolomide had been administered to patients, with the combination being received by most patients. For exploratory analyses, fewer than 30 treated patients had longitudinal TCRB deep sequencing done wherever samples were available. Of the approximately 29 treated patients, 62.5% were male and around 40% were female, and a mean age of 40.4 years was recorded.

The sample's time point label, decoded: week 5, during vaccination. A 20-mer mutant IDH1 peptide at 300 micrograms in Montanide made up each vaccine dose, which was injected subcutaneously together with topical imiquimod. Newly diagnosed WHO grade 3 or 4 IDH1-mutant astrocytomas showing loss of nuclear ATRX were present in the donors. The samples were drawn from NOA16, a multicentre, single-arm, open-label phase I trial in Germany that tested a mutant IDH1 peptide vaccine in humans for the first time. Genomic DNA for TCRB sequencing was isolated from EDTA blood with the DNeasy Blood and Tissue Kit. Libraries were made using the immunoSEQ multiplex PCR assay. Rearranged TCR beta chain sequences were amplified with the hsTCRB Kit following the manufacturer's protocol. An Illumina MiSeq was used to sequence the TCRB libraries. The authors' analysis ran thus. Demultiplexing, trimming and gene mapping were performed with the kit vendor's proprietary platform. TCRdb stores this immuneACCESS table with in-frame sequences only. Part of the clones is absent; in the studies checked, under half of the shortfall reflects unresolved V genes, and no reason is known for the rest. Clone size and V and J calls were adopted from that table, with D and trimming inferred from the DNA. This sample holds tens of thousands of clones; 75% to 95% were observed only once. About 0.6% of the sample belongs to the ten largest clones.

Overall results and qualifications from the work: It was noted by the authors that analyses of patient blood samples could not be reproduced owing to sample limitations. No apparent relationship was observed between pseudoprogression and alterations in the top peripheral T cell clonotypes detected by TCRB sequencing. PBMC samples for TCRB deep sequencing were selected based on availability. Immune responses induced by the vaccine were seen in around 93% of patients across multiple MHC alleles.

Germline trimming amounts to 0 bases on V and 6 bases on J, with 2 as the count of junction bases outside the gene matches. There are 14 amino acids in the CDR3, from cysteine to phenylalanine inclusive. Only the CDR3 portion is preserved as DNA: 42 bases, with reading frame beginning at the first base. For CDR1 and CDR2, the germline V gene lists SGHVS and FQNEAQ. The sequence is built from TRBV7-8 and TRBJ2-1, with TRBD2 matching 7 junction bases. The material sequenced was PBMCs, taken from a glioma patient whose treatment included an IDH1 peptide vaccine. This receptor was taken from a woman aged 45 to 65 with glioma. The sequence in DNA is TGTGCCAGCAGCTTAGCGGGAGGGTTCAATGAGCAGTTCTTC. The translation is CASSLAGGFNEQFF.